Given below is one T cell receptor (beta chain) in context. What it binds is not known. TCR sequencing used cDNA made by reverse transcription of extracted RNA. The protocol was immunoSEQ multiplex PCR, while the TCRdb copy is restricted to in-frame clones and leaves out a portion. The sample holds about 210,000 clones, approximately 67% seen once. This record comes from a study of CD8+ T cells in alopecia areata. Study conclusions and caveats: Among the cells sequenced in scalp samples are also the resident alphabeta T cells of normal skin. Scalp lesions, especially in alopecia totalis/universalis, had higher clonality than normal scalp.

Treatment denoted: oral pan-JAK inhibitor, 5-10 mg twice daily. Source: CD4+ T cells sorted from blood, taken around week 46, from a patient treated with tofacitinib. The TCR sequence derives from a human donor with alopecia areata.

The CDR3 here is CASSSQGKDSPLHF. The CDR3 region has the DNA TGTGCCAGCAGCTCACAGGGGAAGGATTCACCCCTCCACTTT. This sequence joins TRBV7-2 and TRBJ1-6, with 7 bases fitting TRBD1. CDR1 and CDR2 from the germline V gene are SGHTA and FQGNSA. The CDR3 is 14 residues long. The J segment lost 8 bases and the V segment lost 4 bases, leaving 5 bases of the junction unmatched.